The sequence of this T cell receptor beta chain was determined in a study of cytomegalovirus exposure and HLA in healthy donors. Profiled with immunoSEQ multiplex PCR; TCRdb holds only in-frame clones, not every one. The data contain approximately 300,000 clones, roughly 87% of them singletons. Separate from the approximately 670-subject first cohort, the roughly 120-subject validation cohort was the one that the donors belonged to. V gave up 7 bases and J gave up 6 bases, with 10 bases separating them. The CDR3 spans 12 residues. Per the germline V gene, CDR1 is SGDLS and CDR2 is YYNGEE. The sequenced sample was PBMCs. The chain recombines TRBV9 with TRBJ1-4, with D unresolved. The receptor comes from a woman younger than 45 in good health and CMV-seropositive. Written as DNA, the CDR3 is TGTGCCAGCTCTCGGGTGGATGAAAAACTGTTTTTT. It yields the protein CASSRVDEKLFF.